A selection of T cell receptor beta chains follows, all from one sample in a study of blood T cell repertoires in COVID-19. Generated by immunoSEQ multiplex PCR, the TCRdb table keeps only in-frame clones and is missing some. The sample has over 200,000 clones, 88% seen once. Material: peripheral blood. The receptors were sampled from an older woman with acute or convalescent COVID-19. Both conserved end residues are part of each CDR3. A D gene is named only where the DNA matches it firmly. The size of a clone is reported for some rows only, either as once, few or many, or as a class for expanded clones.

d_gene,abundance,j_gene,v_gene,CDR3aa,CDR3nt
TRBD2,.,TRBJ2-3,TRBV5-1,CASTSSGGSTDTQYF,TGCGCCAGCACCTCTAGCGGGGGGAGCACAGATACGCAGTATTTT
.,once,TRBJ1-2,TRBV9,CASSVDFGSPKEGYTF,TGTGCCAGCAGCGTAGACTTCGGCTCGCCTAAGGAGGGCTACACCTTC
.,once,TRBJ2-7,TRBV7-9,CASSPRVSYEQYF,TGTGCCAGCAGCCCCCGGGTCTCCTACGAGCAGTACTTC
.,.,TRBJ2-5,TRBV6-6,CASSYPTGRQETQYF,TGTGCCAGCAGTTATCCCACAGGGCGCCAAGAGACCCAGTACTTC
.,.,TRBJ2-7,TRBV28,CASSYKGIHEQYF,TGTGCCAGCAGTTATAAGGGGATACACGAGCAGTACTTC
.,.,TRBJ2-3,TRBV24-1,CATSDPRGLRGDTQYF,TGTGCCACCAGTGATCCCAGGGGCCTCCGGGGAGATACGCAGTATTTT
.,.,TRBJ1-1,TRBV19,CASSSFAGPLGAFF,TGTGCCAGTAGCAGCTTCGCAGGGCCCCTGGGTGCTTTCTTT
.,.,TRBJ1-2,TRBV7-9,CASSSLYGGYTF,TGTGCCAGCAGTTCCTTATACGGGGGCTACACCTTC
.,.,TRBJ2-7,TRBV7-9,CASSLRGYEQYF,TGTGCCAGCAGCTTACGAGGCTACGAGCAGTACTTC
.,few,TRBJ1-1,TRBV27,CASSLEGVRTEAFF,TGTGCCAGCAGTCTCGAAGGGGTTCGGACTGAAGCTTTCTTT
TRBD2,.,TRBJ2-1,TRBV19,CASTPTSGDINEQFF,TGTGCCAGTACTCCGACTAGCGGGGATATCAATGAGCAGTTCTTC
.,once,TRBJ2-2,TRBV7-8,CASSLEGLSLKTGELFF,TGTGCCAGCAGCTTAGAAGGACTTAGCTTAAAAACCGGGGAGCTGTTTTTT
TRBD1,once,TRBJ1-5,TRBV28,CASGRPGQGNNQPQHF,TGTGCCAGCGGAAGACCGGGACAGGGTAACAATCAGCCCCAGCATTTT
TRBD2,once,TRBJ2-1,TRBV7-8,CASSDGLAVYNEQFF,TGTGCCAGCAGCGATGGACTAGCGGTCTACAATGAGCAGTTCTTC
.,once,TRBJ1-1,TRBV6-5,CASRKQGGVTEAFF,TGTGCCAGCAGAAAGCAGGGTGGGGTCACTGAAGCTTTCTTT
TRBD1,.,TRBJ2-3,TRBV5-4,CASSWDRGQNTQYF,TGTGCCAGCAGCTGGGACAGGGGGCAAAATACGCAGTATTTT
.,.,TRBJ2-7,TRBV27,CASSTAGYEQYF,TGTGCCAGCAGTACGGCGGGCTACGAGCAGTACTTC
TRBD1,.,TRBJ2-5,TRBV11-3,CASSLDGSGGETQYF,TGTGCCAGCAGCTTAGATGGGTCAGGGGGAGAGACCCAGTACTTC
.,once,TRBJ2-1,TRBV10-3,CAISESPTGGSYNEQFF,TGTGCCATCAGTGAGTCGCCCACTGGAGGCTCCTACAATGAGCAGTTCTTC